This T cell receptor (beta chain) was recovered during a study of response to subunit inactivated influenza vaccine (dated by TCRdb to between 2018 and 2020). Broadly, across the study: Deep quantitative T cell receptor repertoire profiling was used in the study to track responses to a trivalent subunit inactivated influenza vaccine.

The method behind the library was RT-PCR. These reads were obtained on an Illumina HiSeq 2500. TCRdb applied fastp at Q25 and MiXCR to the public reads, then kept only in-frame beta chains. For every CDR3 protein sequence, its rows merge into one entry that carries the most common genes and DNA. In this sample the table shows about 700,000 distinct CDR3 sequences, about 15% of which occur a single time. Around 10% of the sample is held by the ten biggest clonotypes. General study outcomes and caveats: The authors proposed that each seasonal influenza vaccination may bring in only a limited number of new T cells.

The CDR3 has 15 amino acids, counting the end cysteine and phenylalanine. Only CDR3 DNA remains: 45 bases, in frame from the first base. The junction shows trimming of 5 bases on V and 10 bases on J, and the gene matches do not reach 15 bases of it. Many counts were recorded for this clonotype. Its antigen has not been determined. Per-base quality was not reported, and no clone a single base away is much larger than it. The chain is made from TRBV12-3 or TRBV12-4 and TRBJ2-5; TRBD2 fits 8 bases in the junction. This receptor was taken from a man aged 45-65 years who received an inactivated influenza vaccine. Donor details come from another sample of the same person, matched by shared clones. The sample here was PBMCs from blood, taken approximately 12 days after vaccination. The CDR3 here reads CASSRHGAGGRYQYF. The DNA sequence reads TGTGCCAGCAGTCGCCATGGGGCGGGGGGCCGGTACCAGTACTTC.